One sample yielded the 20 T cell receptor beta chains listed below, sequenced in a study of OX40 agonist ivuxolimab in advanced cancers. The assay was immunoSEQ multiplex PCR, and TCRdb's table has in-frame clones only and misses some. The sample contains approximately 60,000 clones, 84% of which appear only once. Sequenced material: CD4+ or CD8+ T cells sorted from blood, taken in a trial of the OX40 agonist ivuxolimab. These receptor sequences come from an adult with an advanced solid tumor such as melanoma, head and neck, liver or kidney cancer.

The chain carries TRBV6-1 and TRBJ2-1; D gene ambiguous. V was pared by 0 bases and J by 2 bases, with 5 bases between. The CDR3 runs to 14 residues. In germline, CDR1 is MNHNS, CDR2 SASEGT. CDR3 coding DNA: TGTGCCAGCAGTGAAGCGGCTACCTACAATGAGCAGTTCTTC. Protein product: CASSEAATYNEQFF.

The rearrangement uses TRBV19 and TRBJ2-5, with a weak D call TRBD2 (5 bases). Germline V gene lookup returns CDR1 LNHDA and CDR2 SQIVND (reference sequence). The CDR3 totals 14 residues. Trimming pared 4 bases from V and 2 bases from J, leaving 11 bases between. The CDR3 bases are TGTGCCAGTAGTAAGGAGGCCGCACAAGAGACCCAGTACTTC. This sequence encodes CASSKEAAQETQYF.

The J gene is TRBJ2-1, the V gene TRBV11-2; no firm D call. Trimming shortened V by 1 base and J by 9 bases, and 10 bases separated the two germline ends. The CDR3 totals 13 residues. Germline V CDR1 and CDR2: SGHAT, FQNNGV. For the CDR3, the DNA is TGTGCCAGCAGCTTAGCCCCCTCGCTTGAGCAGTTCTTC. Encoded protein: CASSLAPSLEQFF.

The chain uses TRBV5-6 and TRBJ2-1, with 7 bases fitting TRBD1. Germline values: CDR1 SGHDT, CDR2 YYEEEE. V dropped 0 bases and J dropped 6; count of bases not matched to a gene: 9. This CDR3 is built from 16 residues. The CDR3 protein is CASSLEGQISANEQFF. The CDR3 DNA sequence: TGTGCCAGCAGCTTGGAGGGACAGATTTCAGCCAATGAGCAGTTCTTC.

V gene TRBV4-3 combines with J gene TRBJ1-1; weak D call: TRBD1 (6 bases). Germline lookup yields CDR1 LGHNA and CDR2 YSLEER. The germline V and J ends were trimmed by 1 base and 5 bases, with 11 bases remaining between them. This CDR3 has 14 amino acids. CDR3 protein: CASSQGGGGTEAFF. CDR3 nucleotides: TGCGCCAGCAGCCAAGGAGGGGGGGGGACTGAAGCTTTCTTT.

CDR3 DNA sequence: TGCGCCAGCAGCTCCGCCTTACTCTACGAGCAGTACTTC. As protein: CASSSALLYEQYF. The rearrangement joins TRBV5-1 to TRBJ2-7, with D unresolved. This CDR3 contains 13 residues. Trimming removed 3 bases at V and 3 bases at J, with 10 bases between. Germline CDR1 SGHRS, CDR2 YFSETQ.

The chain is built from TRBV6-6 and TRBJ2-5, with D possibly being TRBD2 (6 bases). The CDR3 loop spans 14 amino acids. The germline V gene encodes CDR1 MNHNY and CDR2 SVGAGI (reference sequence). Trimming took 7 bases from V and 5 from J, leaving 17 bases between them. CDR3 in amino acids: CASKLREGVETQYF. The CDR3 nucleotides are TGTGCCAGCAAACTGCGGGAAGGAGTTGAGACCCAGTACTTC.

V gene TRBV5-6 combines with J gene TRBJ1-4, with no clear D. Trimming removed 3 bases at V and 0 bases at J, with 6 bases between. CDR1 and CDR2 (germline): SGHDT, YYEEEE. The length of the CDR3 is 14 residues. CDR3 sequence: CASSSVATNEKLFF. The CDR3 DNA sequence: TGTGCCAGCAGCTCGGTCGCAACTAATGAAAAACTGTTTTTT.

The CDR3 nucleotides are TGTGCCATCAGTGAAGGGGGCAGATCCTACAATGAGCAGTTCTTC. Translating gives CAISEGGRSYNEQFF. V and J are TRBV10-3 and TRBJ2-1; 7 nucleotides agree with TRBD1. The CDR3 contains 15 residues. V lost 3 bases to trimming and J lost 1 base; unmatched junction nucleotides: 3. The germline V gene encodes CDR1 ENHRY and CDR2 SYGVKD.

The sample holds one count of this clone. J is TRBJ1-4 and V is TRBV30; TRBD1 matches 12 bases. From germline, CDR1 is GTSNPN and CDR2 SVGIG (reference sequence). CDR3 length: 17 amino acids. J was trimmed by 6 bases and V by 4 bases; bases with no gene match: 12. The CDR3 spells CAWMWDRGLRRDEKLFF. CDR3 bases: TGTGCCTGGATGTGGGACAGGGGGCTTCGTAGGGATGAAAAACTGTTTTTT.

The J gene is TRBJ1-1, the V gene TRBV5-4; D is undetermined. Trimming shortened V by 5 bases and J by 3 bases, and 14 bases separated the two germline ends. Germline lookup yields CDR1 SGHNT and CDR2 YYREEE (reference sequence). The CDR3 has 14 residues. DNA for the CDR3: TGTGCCAGCAGTAAACAAATGGGGTACACTGAAGCTTTCTTT. Protein sequence: CASSKQMGYTEAFF.

CDR3: CSVAGSADTQYF. DNA of the CDR3: TGCAGCGTTGCGGGGTCCGCAGATACGCAGTATTTT. The V call is TRBV29-1, the J call TRBJ2-3, with D possibly being TRBD2 (5 bases). Trimming took off 4 bases at V and 4 bases at J, with 9 bases between the two ends. CDR3 size: 12 residues. CDR1 and CDR2 (germline): SQVTM, ANQGSEA.

A few counts support this clone. The chain is built from TRBV28 and TRBJ2-1; 11 nucleotides agree with TRBD2. This CDR3 is 18 amino acids long. The germline V gene encodes CDR1 MDHEN and CDR2 SYDVKM. Trimming at V came to 1 base and at J to 5 bases, leaving 10 bases not matched to a gene. CDR3 sequence reads: CASSLLLAGGLTHNEQFF. CDR3 coding DNA: TGTGCCAGCAGTTTATTGTTAGCGGGGGGGCTTACCCACAATGAGCAGTTCTTC. Drawing the rest from reference TRBV28 and TRBJ2-1, the complete variable domain is DVKVTQSSRYLVKRTGEKVFLECVQDMDHENMFWYRQDPGLGLRLIYFSYDVKMKEKGDIPEGYSVSREKKERFSLILESASTNQTSMYLCASSLLLAGGLTHNEQFFGPGTRLTVL.

The chain has TRBV5-1 and TRBJ2-1, with 7 bases identical to TRBD1. The V and J ends lost 0 bases and 0 bases, in that order; junction bases with no gene match: 6. This CDR3 is built from 17 residues. Germline assignment: CDR1 SGHRS and CDR2 YFSETQ. CDR3 residues: CASSLVSGGSSYNEQFF. DNA for the CDR3: TGCGCCAGCAGCTTGGTCTCAGGGGGATCCTCCTACAATGAGCAGTTCTTC.

The sample holds one count of this clone. The rearrangement uses TRBV4-1 and TRBJ2-1, with D perhaps TRBD2 (6 bases). CDR3 length equals 16 residues. V dropped 2 bases and J dropped 8 bases, with 19 bases sitting between them. CDR1 is MGHRA and CDR2 is YSYEKL in the germline V gene. CDR3 loop: CASSQPRQGGRDEQFF. The CDR3 DNA is TGCGCCAGCAGCCAACCCCGCCAGGGAGGACGCGATGAGCAGTTCTTC.

V and J are TRBV30 and TRBJ2-7; 8 nucleotides match TRBD1. Germline V gene lookup returns CDR1 GTSNPN and CDR2 SVGIG (reference sequence). The CDR3 sequence is 16 residues long. After removal of 0 bases from V and 3 bases from J, the junction contained 10 bases not matched to a gene. CDR3 bases: TGTGCCTGGAGTGTACCACAGGGGGGTATAGGCTACGAGCAGTACTTC. It codes for CAWSVPQGGIGYEQYF.

The chain combines TRBV18 with TRBJ2-5, with D tentatively TRBD1 (5 bases). The CDR3 consists of 15 residues. V was trimmed by 2 bases and J by 1 base, leaving 11 bases between them. Germline CDR1 is KGHSH and CDR2 is LQKENI. The DNA for the CDR3 is TGTGCCAGCTCACCAGGCAGGGCCCGCCAAGAGACCCAGTACTTC. This gives the protein CASSPGRARQETQYF.

The V call is TRBV5-1, the J call TRBJ1-1; D is ambiguous. Trimming took 6 bases from V and 4 from J, leaving 13 bases between them. Germline lookup yields CDR1 SGHRS and CDR2 YFSETQ. CDR3 length: 13 amino acids. This CDR3 reads CASKPWPGTEAFF. The CDR3 nucleotides are TGCGCCAGCAAACCCTGGCCGGGCACTGAAGCTTTCTTT.

V is TRBV28 and J is TRBJ2-3, with TRBD2 matching over 9 bases. The CDR3 is made up of 12 amino acids. Germline CDR1 MDHEN, CDR2 SYDVKM. V shed 3 bases and J 11 bases; nucleotides not matched to a gene: 3. The CDR3 DNA sequence: TGTGCCAGCAGTTTGTATAGCGGGGGGCAGTATTTT. Translation gives CASSLYSGGQYF.

In this sample, this clone turned up a few times. This chain uses TRBV20-1 with TRBJ1-1; D is unresolved. Germline V gene sequence: CDR1 DFQATT, CDR2 SNEGSKA (reference sequence). The CDR3 is 11 residues long. Trimming left V 3 bases short and J 10 bases short, with 12 bases between. This CDR3 is CSASPGSGAFF. In DNA, the CDR3 is TGCAGTGCTAGTCCGGGGAGTGGAGCTTTCTTT.